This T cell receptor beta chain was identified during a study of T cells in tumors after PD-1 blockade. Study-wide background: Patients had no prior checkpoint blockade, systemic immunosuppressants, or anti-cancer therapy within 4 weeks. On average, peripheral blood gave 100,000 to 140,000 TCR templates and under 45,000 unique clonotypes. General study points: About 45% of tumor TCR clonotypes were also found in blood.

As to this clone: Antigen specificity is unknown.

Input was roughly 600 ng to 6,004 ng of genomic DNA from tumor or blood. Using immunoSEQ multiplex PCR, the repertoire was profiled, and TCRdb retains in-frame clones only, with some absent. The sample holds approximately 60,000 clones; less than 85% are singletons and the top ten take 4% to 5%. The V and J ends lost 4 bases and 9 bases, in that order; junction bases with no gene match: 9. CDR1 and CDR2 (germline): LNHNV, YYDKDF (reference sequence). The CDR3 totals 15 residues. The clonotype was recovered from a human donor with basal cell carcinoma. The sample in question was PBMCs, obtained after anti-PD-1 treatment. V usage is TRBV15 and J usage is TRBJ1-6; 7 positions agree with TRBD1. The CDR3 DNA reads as TGTGCCACCAGCATTCAGACAGGGAGTAGTTCACCCCTCCACTTT. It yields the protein CATSIQTGSSSPLHF.